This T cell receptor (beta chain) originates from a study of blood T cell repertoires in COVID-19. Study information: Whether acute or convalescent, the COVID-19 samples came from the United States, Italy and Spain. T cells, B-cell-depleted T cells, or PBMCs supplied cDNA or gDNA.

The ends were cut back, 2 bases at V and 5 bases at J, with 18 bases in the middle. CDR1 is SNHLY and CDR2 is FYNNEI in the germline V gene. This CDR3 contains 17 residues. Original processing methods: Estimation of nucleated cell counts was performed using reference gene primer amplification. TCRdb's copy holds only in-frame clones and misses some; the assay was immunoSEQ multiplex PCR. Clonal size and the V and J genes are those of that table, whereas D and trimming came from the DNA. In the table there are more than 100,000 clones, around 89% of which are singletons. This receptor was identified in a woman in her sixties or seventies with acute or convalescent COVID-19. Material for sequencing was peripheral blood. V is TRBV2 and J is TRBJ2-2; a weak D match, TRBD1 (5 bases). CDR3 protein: CASSEPDSLGWTGELFF. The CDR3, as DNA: TGTGCCAGCAGTGAACCAGACAGCCTTGGTTGGACCGGGGAGCTGTTTTTT.